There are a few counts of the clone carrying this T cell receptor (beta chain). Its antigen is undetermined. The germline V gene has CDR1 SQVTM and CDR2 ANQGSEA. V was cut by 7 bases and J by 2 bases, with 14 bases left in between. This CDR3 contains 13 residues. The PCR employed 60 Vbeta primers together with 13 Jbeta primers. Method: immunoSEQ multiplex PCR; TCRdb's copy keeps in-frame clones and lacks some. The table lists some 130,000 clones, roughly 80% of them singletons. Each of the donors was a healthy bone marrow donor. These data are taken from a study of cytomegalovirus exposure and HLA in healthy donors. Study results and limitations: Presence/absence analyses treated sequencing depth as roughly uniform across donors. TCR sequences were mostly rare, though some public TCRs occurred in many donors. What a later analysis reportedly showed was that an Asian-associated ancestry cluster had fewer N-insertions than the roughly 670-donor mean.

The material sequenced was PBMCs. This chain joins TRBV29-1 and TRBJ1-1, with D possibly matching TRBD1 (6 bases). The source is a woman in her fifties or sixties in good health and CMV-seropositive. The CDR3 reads CSAHAGVNTEAFF. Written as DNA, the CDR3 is TGCAGCGCACATGCAGGGGTAAACACTGAAGCTTTCTTT.